Listed here is a single T cell receptor (beta chain). The antigen is unknown. This entry comes from a study of cytomegalovirus exposure and HLA in healthy donors. Overall study context: Early release data held 85 million or so unique TCRs from HLA-typed donors.

Regarding the study as a whole: Available immune exposure information was restricted to CMV serostatus only. Most TCRs appeared rarely, but some public TCRs recurred in many donors. Common viral pathogens were later found to be apparently linked to several of the most significant clusters.

CDR1 is LNHDA, CDR2 SQIVND, per germline (reference sequence). The CDR3 is 19 residues long. Losses at the gene ends were 7 bases for V and 4 bases for J; bases not matched to a gene: 24. It was with 60 Vbeta and 13 Jbeta primers that the PCR ran. The table came from immunoSEQ multiplex PCR; TCRdb's copy has only in-frame clones and leaves some out. The table lists about 190,000 clones, approximately 86% of them singletons. The origin of this receptor is a woman between 18 and 29 years old in good health and CMV-seronegative. This sequence joins TRBV19 and TRBJ1-1; the match to TRBD1 covers 7 bases. The material sequenced was PBMCs. The CDR3 is CASTPIFASTRGRATEAFF. The CDR3 DNA reads as TGTGCCAGTACCCCCATCTTCGCAAGTACGAGGGGGCGAGCCACTGAAGCTTTCTTT.